One sample yielded the 14 T cell receptor beta chains listed below, sequenced in a study of naive and memory T cell subsets. Study-level results: Possibly reflecting memory cells re-expressing CD45RA, a few larger clonotypes occurred in naive repertoires, especially CD8.

No antigen is known for these receptors. An equimolar mix of two oligonucleotides served as the beta constant-region primer for TRBC1 and TRBC2. The ligated cDNA underwent four PCR rounds using SP2 and nested alpha and beta constant-region primers. TCRdb ran MiXCR on the UMI-ligation and nested PCR reads and lists one entry per CDR3 protein. This sample has about 150,000 distinct CDR3 sequences, with approximately 22% found just once. Sequenced input: naive CD4+ T cells from blood. The receptors were gathered from a human donor in good health.

There are a few counts of this clonotype. The chain couples TRBV27 to TRBJ1-2; D gene ambiguous. Deletions cut 4 bases from V and 1 base from J, with 16 bases between. Germline CDR1 and CDR2: MNHEY and SMNVEV (reference sequence). This CDR3 contains 16 residues. The chain's CDR3 is CASSSLFGESNYGYTF. DNA of the CDR3: TGTGCCAGCAGTTCCCTCTTTGGGGAAAGTAACTATGGCTACACCTTC.

V and J are TRBV20-1 and TRBJ2-7; weak D call: TRBD1 (5 bases). Per the germline V gene, CDR1 is DFQATT and CDR2 is SNEGSKA (reference sequence). Trimming removed 4 bases from V and 0 bases from J, with 13 bases in between. This CDR3 contains 14 residues. CDR3 DNA: TGCAGTGCTACCACAGGTAGACTCTCCTACGAGCAGTACTTC. Translated, it gives CSATTGRLSYEQYF.

This clonotype occurred many times. The rearrangement links TRBV20-1 to TRBJ2-1, with a possible D match to TRBD1 (6 bases). The V end was cut by 3 bases, the J end by 10 bases, with 13 bases between. Germline V gene sequence: CDR1 DFQATT, CDR2 SNEGSKA (reference sequence). This CDR3 has 12 residues. The CDR3 protein is CSARTGGREQFF. CDR3 nucleotides: TGCAGTGCTAGGACAGGCGGACGGGAGCAGTTCTTC.

This clonotype was detected many times. This sequence joins TRBV7-2 and TRBJ2-1; D is unresolved. Looked up from germline, CDR1 is SGHTA and CDR2 is FQGNSA. This CDR3 spans 15 amino acids. V was trimmed by 8 bases and J by 0 bases, leaving 14 bases between them. The chain's CDR3 is CASSLQQGSYNEQFF. Written as DNA, the CDR3 is TGTGCCAGCTCCCTCCAGCAAGGCTCCTACAATGAGCAGTTCTTC.

The genes are TRBV23-1 and TRBJ2-1, with D tentatively TRBD1 (6 bases). TRBV23-1 is annotated as an ORF whose role is uncertain. Between the trimmed V and J ends, which lost 4 bases and 3 bases, there was a span of 37 bases. This CDR3 comprises 23 residues. CDR3 DNA: TGCGCCAGCAGTCTCTCCGAGGGTGGGACATCGCCGGAAGACCCCTATGGCTACAATGAGCAGTTCTTC. Protein sequence: CASSLSEGGTSPEDPYGYNEQFF.

This clonotype was detected a few times. This chain uses TRBV30 with TRBJ2-7, with unresolved D. The CDR3 totals 13 residues. V lost 3 bases and J lost 2, with 11 bases in between. The germline V gene has CDR1 GTSNPN and CDR2 SVGIG (reference sequence). The CDR3, as DNA: TGTGCCTGGAGCATAAACCGGGCCTACGAGCAGTACTTC. This encodes CAWSINRAYEQYF. The whole variable domain, remainder taken from reference TRBV30 and TRBJ2-7, is SQTIHQWPATLVQPVGSPLSLECTVEGTSNPNLYWYRQAAGRGLQLLFYSVGIGQISSEVPQNLSASRPQDRQFILSSKKLLLSDSGFYLCAWSINRAYEQYFGPGTRLTVT.

This clonotype was seen a few times. The chain employs TRBV5-4 and TRBJ1-2, with D perhaps matching TRBD1 (5 bases). The CDR3 totals 14 residues. Trimming stripped 4 bases from V and 4 bases from J, with 14 bases between. Germline V gene data show CDR1 as SGHNT and CDR2 as YYREEE (reference sequence). In nucleotides, the CDR3 is TGTGCCAGCAGCCATCGACAGCACTTCTATGGCTACACCTTC. It yields the protein CASSHRQHFYGYTF.

This clonotype was seen many times. The genes are TRBV28 and TRBJ2-7; 8 bases line up with TRBD1. This CDR3 region has 15 residues. CDR1 and CDR2 (germline): MDHEN, SYDVKM. Unmatched junction bases numbered 4, after V lost 3 bases and J lost 0 bases. The CDR3 loop reads CASSLTGVGSYEQYF. CDR3 sequence (DNA): TGTGCCAGCAGTTTGACAGGGGTAGGCTCCTACGAGCAGTACTTC.

The chain has TRBV4-3 and TRBJ2-7, with 11 nucleotides matching TRBD2. V lost 5 bases, J lost 2 bases, and 17 bases stayed unmatched. This CDR3 has 19 amino acids. Germline-derived CDR1 and CDR2 are LGHNA and YSLEER. CDR3 nucleotides: TGCGCCAGCAGCGGACGGTTACTAGCGGGAGATCTCCCCCCCTACGAGCAGTACTTC. It encodes CASSGRLLAGDLPPYEQYF.

The sample holds a few counts of this clonotype. The chain is built from TRBV5-1 and TRBJ2-2; 9 nucleotides match TRBD2. The V gene's germline CDR1 is SGHRS and CDR2 YFSETQ. CDR3 length: 17 amino acids. Germline trimming cut 2 bases from V and 2 bases from J; bases unmatched to any gene: 7. The CDR3 DNA reads as TGCGCCAGCAGCTTTGTTAGCGGGAGTGCTAACACCGGGGAGCTGTTTTTT. Amino acids: CASSFVSGSANTGELFF.

CDR3 sequence: CASSLDPVQDTQYF. CDR3 nucleotide sequence: TGTGCCAGCAGCTTAGATCCTGTCCAAGATACGCAGTATTTT. The chain combines TRBV11-3 with TRBJ2-3; D is undetermined. The germline V and J ends were trimmed by 0 bases and 5 bases, with 9 bases remaining between them. CDR1 is SGHNT and CDR2 is YENEEA in the germline V gene. The CDR3 extends over 14 amino acids.

The chain recombines TRBV6-6 with TRBJ2-7; 9 bases fit TRBD1. The CDR3 loop spans 14 amino acids. Germline CDR1 is MNHNY and CDR2 is SVGAGI (reference sequence). With 7 bases clipped from V and 3 bases from J, the junction kept 7 bases outside the gene matches. DNA for the CDR3: TGTGCCAGCAATCCGGGACAGGGAATCTACGAGCAGTACTTC. Protein product: CASNPGQGIYEQYF.

The gene calls are TRBV27 and TRBJ2-4, with D unclear. The CDR3 runs to 14 residues. The ends were cut back, 4 bases at V and 1 base at J, with 8 bases in the middle. CDR1 MNHEY and CDR2 SMNVEV come from the germline V gene (reference sequence). The CDR3 DNA follows: TGTGCCAGCAGTTCTAGAGCCGCCAAAAACATTCAGTACTTC. Protein product: CASSSRAAKNIQYF.

This sequence joins TRBV15 and TRBJ1-2; 7 bases map to TRBD1. CDR1 is LNHNV, CDR2 YYDKDF, per germline (reference sequence). The CDR3 consists of 14 residues. Trimming at V came to 2 bases and at J to 2 bases, leaving 2 bases not matched to a gene. The CDR3, as DNA: TGTGCCACCAGCAGATTGACAGGGAACTATGGCTACACCTTC. Translated, it gives CATSRLTGNYGYTF. The full variable domain, completed using reference TRBV15 and TRBJ1-2, is DAMVIQNPRYQVTQFGKPVTLSCSQTLNHNVMYWYQQKSSQAPKLLFHYYDKDFNNEADTPDNFQSRRPNTSFCFLDIRSPGLGDTAMYLCATSRLTGNYGYTFGSGTRLTVV.